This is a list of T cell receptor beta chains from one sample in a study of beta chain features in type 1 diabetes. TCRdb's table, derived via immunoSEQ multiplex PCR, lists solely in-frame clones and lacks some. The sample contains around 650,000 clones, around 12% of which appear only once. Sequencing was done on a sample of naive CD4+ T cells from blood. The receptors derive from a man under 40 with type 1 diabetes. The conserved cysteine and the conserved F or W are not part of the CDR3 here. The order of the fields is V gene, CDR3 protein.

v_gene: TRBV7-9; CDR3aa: ASSLIERTQY
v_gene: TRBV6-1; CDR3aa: ASSAKASSYNSPLH
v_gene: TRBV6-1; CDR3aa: ASSDTQGAGQPQH
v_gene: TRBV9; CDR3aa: ASSVFRAFAYGYT
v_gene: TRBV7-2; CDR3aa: ASSLATGLETQY
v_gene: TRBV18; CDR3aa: ASSPTGGSSYEQY
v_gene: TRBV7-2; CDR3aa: ASSYQRGKLF
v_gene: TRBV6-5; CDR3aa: ASSYSQANYGYT
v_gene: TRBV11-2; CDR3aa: ASSPAHRGGQF
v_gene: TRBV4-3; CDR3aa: ASSRDVNEKLF
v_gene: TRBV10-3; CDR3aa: APGGINEQY
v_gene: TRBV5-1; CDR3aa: ASGTGTSETQY
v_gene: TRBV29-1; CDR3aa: SVARGGSYEQY
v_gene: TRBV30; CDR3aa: AWKPGWGEKLF
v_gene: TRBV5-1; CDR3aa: ASSQMTKTTYNEQF
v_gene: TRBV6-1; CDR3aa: ASVRTQQETQY
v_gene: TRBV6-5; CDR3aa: ASRSTGLQETQY
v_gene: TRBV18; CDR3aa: ASSPPGGLAVSNEQF
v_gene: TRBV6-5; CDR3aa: ASSRAGQRETQY
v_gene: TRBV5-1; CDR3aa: ASSSDTYGYT
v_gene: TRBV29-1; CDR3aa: SGSLQGYEQY
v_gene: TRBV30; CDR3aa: AAYSGTEYSPLH
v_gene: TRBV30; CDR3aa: AWHPGTANTGELF
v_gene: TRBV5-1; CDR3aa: ASSLESTSVSYEQY
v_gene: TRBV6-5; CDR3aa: ASRGLAGAEDTQY
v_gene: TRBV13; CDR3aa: ASSLGRGKAF
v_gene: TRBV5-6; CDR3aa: ASSLLGSQVPDTQY
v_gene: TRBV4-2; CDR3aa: ASSQEKGSAGELF
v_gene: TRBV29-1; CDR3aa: SVGHRSGANVLT
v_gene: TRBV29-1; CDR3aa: SVGQGSNQPQH
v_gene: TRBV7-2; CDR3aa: ASSFGGTGFYEQY
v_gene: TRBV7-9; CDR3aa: ASSPLGEGGALYGYT
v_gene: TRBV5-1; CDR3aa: ASGLNGDRGTEQF
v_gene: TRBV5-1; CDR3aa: ASRTGQADYGYT
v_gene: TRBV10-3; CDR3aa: AIRQLGTYNEQF
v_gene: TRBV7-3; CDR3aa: ASSLGSSSYEQY
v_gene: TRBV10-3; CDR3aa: AISEPGQLEDTQY
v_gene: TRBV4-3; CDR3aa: ASSQEGKSDQPQH
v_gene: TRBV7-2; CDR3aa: ASSSDRGNEQF
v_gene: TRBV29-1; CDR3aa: SVERQVVTDTQY
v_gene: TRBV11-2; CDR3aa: ASSPQGTYNEQF
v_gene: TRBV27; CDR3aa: ASSLRERWSPLH
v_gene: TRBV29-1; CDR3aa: SGKVLTNEKLF
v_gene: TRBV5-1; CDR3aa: ASSSAAEQY
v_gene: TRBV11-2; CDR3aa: ASSLADQANYGYT
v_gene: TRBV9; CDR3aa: ASSSQGLTGRYNSPLH
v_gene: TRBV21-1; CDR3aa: ASSKRGTSVGTDTQY
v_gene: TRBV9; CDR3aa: ASSVAPPQGGERF
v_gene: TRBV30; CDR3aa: AWVTGTGGADGYT
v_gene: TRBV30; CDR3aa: AWEGPTEAKNIQY
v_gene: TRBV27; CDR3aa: ASSPSVPGSYEQY
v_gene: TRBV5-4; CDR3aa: ASSWGQGIGEQY
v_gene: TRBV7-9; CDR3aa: ASSQDNYEQY
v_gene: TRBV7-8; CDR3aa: ASSLRRANYGYT
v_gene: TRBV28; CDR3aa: ASSTGTGVYNEQF
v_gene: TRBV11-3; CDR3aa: ASSPGLAGVLYEQY
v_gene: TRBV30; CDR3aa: AWKAGGIDNEQF
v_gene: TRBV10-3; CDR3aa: AISESGAPNSPLH
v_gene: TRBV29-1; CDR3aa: SVGTTRLQPQH